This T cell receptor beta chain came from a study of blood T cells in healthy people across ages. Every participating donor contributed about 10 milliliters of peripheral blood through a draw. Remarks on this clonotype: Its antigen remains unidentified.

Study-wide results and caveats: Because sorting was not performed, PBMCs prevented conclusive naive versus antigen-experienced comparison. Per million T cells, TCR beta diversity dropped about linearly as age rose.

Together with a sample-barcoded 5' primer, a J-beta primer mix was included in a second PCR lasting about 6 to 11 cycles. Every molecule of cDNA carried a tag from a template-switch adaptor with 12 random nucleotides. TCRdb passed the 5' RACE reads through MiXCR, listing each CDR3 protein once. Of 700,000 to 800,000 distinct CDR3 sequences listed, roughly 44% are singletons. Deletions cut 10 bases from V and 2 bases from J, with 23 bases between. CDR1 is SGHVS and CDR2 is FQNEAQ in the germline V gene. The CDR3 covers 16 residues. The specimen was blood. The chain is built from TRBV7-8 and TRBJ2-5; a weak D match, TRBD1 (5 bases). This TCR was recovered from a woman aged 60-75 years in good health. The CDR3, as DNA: TGTGCCATCCCTACTACCCAGGACACCCTTCAAGAGACCCAGTACTTC. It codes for CAIPTTQDTLQETQYF.